This TCR beta chain was found in a study of T-cell memory formation after mild COVID-19. Whole-study results and caveats: The appearance of some responding clones in pre-infection memory suggested that cross-reactive memory joined. Those CD4+ clones that contracted were mainly in CM and EM (CD8+ ones in EMRA).

With constant-segment primers, 5'RACE yielded cDNA libraries of TCR alpha and TCR beta that carried sample barcodes and UMIs. TCRdb re-analysed the 5' RACE reads in MiXCR, keeping a single row per CDR3 protein. This table has about 340,000 distinct CDR3 sequences, 15% to 20% appearing once. This clonotype has more than one count but fewer than ten. What it recognizes is unknown. The sample consisted of PBMCs or a T cell subset sorted from them (not recorded which). This clonotype originated in a young man who had mild COVID-19 (a few samples of this study predate the infection). Cell type and time point are not known.

The CDR3 region has the DNA TGTGCCAGCAGCTTACAGGTCCATTCCGGGTTCTTC. Its protein product is CASSLQVHSGFF. This chain joins TRBV7-9 and TRBJ2-1; unclear D gene. Germline CDR1 reads SEHNR; CDR2 reads FQNEAQ (reference sequence). The V and J ends lost 2 bases and 15 bases respectively, with 14 bases between them. The CDR3 runs 12 residues.